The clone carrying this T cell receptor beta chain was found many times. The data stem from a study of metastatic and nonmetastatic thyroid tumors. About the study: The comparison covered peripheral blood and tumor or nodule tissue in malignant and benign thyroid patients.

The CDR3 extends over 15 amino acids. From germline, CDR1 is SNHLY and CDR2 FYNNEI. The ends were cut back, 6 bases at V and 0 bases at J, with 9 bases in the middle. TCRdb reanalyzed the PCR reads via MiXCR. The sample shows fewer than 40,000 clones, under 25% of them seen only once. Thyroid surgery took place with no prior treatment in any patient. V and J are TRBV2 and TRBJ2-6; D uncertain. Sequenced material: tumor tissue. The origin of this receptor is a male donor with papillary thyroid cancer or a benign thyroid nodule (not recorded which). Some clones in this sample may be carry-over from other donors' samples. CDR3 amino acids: CASSPVPSGANVLTF. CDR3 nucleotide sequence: TGTGCCAGCAGCCCCGTCCCCTCTGGGGCCAACGTCCTGACTTTC.